The clone carrying this T cell receptor (beta chain) showed up many times. Its antigen is still unknown. Included in the TCR beta cDNA libraries were unique molecular identifiers. Out of roughly 0.85 to 10 million T cells, roughly 0.5 million cDNA molecules were generated. TCRdb reanalysed the PCR reads using MiXCR and keeps one entry per CDR3 protein. The sample lists 150,000 to 200,000 distinct CDR3 sequences; approximately 31% were seen once. The entry originates in a study of post-analysis software for immune sequencing data. Looking at the study overall: Courses of disease covered relapsing-remitting, secondary progressive and progressive-relapsing multiple sclerosis.

Whole-study results and caveats: TRBV5-6, TRBV5-1 and TRBV20-1 were among 4 or 5 TRBV segments more frequent in patients than controls. There was significantly lower normalized Chao1 diversity in multiple sclerosis patients than in controls.

CDR3 size: 13 residues. CDR1 and CDR2 (germline): SGHRS, YFSETQ. V lost 4 bases, J lost 10 bases, and 4 bases stayed unmatched. Sequencing was done on a sample of blood. The chain combines TRBV5-1 with TRBJ1-6; 8 bases line up with TRBD1. This receptor was taken from a girl aged 5-17 years with multiple sclerosis. The CDR3 DNA follows: TGCGCCAGCAGCGGACAGGGTCACTCACCCCTCCACTTT. Its protein is CASSGQGHSPLHF.